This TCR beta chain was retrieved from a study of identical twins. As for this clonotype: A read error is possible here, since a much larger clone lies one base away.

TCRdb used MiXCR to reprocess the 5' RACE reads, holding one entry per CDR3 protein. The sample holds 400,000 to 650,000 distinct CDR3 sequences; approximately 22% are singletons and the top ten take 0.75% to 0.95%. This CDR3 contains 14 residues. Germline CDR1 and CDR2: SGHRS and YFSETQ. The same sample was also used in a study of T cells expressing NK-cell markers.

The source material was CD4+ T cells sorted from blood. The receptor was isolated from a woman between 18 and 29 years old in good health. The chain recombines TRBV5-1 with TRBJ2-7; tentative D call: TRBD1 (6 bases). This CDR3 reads CASGLRGGAYEQYF. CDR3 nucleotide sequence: TGCGCCAGCGGCTTGCGTGGGGGCGCCTACGAGCAGTACTTC.